The rows below give T cell receptor beta chains drawn from one sample of a study of blood T cell repertoires in COVID-19. Profiled with immunoSEQ multiplex PCR; TCRdb holds only in-frame clones, not every one. Seen here are roughly 80,000 clones, 82% observed once, and the top ten hold roughly 11%. The sample was peripheral blood. The receptors here all came from a man aged 45-65 years with acute or convalescent COVID-19. The CDR3 runs from the conserved cysteine through the conserved F or W. Each record gives: V gene, CDR3 protein.

>TRBV30
CAWSVSSEAFF
>TRBV29-1
CSARAAPNEKLFF
>TRBV9
CASSVGTATNEKLFF
>TRBV12-2
CASRTASWGPICGYTF
>TRBV12-3/TRBV12-4
CASSSWRYTQYF
>TRBV6-1
CASSEGGRAKTQYF
>TRBV7-2
CASSLTYSYEQYF
>TRBV7-8
CASNRQGRATNEKLFF
>TRBV5-6
CASSLGQATGELFF
>TRBV30
CAWSAIPGETQYF
>TRBV3-1/TRBV3-2
CASSLEGDDEQFF
>TRBV5-4
CASSLLPQGNNEQFF
>TRBV14
CASSQAPRTEAFF
>TRBV9
CASSPLVGTNQNIQYF
>TRBV6-1
CASSERAGRDRNSNQPQHF